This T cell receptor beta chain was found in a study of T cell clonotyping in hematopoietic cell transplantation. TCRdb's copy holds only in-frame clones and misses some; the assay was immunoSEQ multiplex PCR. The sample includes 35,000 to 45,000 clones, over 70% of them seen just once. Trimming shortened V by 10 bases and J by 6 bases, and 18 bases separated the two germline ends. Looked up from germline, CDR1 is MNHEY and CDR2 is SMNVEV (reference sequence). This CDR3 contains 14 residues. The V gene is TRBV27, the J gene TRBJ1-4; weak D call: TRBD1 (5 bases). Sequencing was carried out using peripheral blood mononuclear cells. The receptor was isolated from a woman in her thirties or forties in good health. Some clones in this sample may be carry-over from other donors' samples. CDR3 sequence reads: CATATGRVYEKLFF. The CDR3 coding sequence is TGTGCCACCGCTACAGGTCGCGTGTATGAAAAACTGTTTTTT.